This T cell receptor beta chain originates from a study of response to subunit inactivated influenza vaccine. In its sample, this clonotype was seen a few times. The antigen is not known. Study observations and caveats: That few new T cells are recruited by each seasonal influenza vaccination was the authors' suggestion.

The CDR3 runs 12 residues. CDR1 and CDR2 (germline): DFQATT, SNEGSKA (reference sequence). V was shortened by 6 bases and J by 6 bases, with 13 bases between the two germline ends. MiXCR, applied by TCRdb to the RT-PCR reads, yields one record per CDR3 protein. The sample holds about 160,000 distinct CDR3 sequences, 11% seen once. The chain has TRBV20-1 and TRBJ2-3; a possible D gene is TRBD1 (6 bases). The sequence was collected from a man aged 45-65 years who received an inactivated influenza vaccine. The source was non-naive T cells sorted from PBMCs, collected roughly 48 days after vaccination. The chain's CDR3 is CSAPPQGDTQYF. CDR3 sequence (DNA): TGCAGTGCCCCCCCCCAGGGGGATACGCAGTATTTT.